This T cell receptor (beta chain) derives from a study of blood T cell repertoires in COVID-19. Study background: The study drew acute and convalescent COVID-19 samples from the United States, Italy and Spain. T cells, B-cell-depleted T cells, or PBMCs supplied cDNA or gDNA.

V lost 5 bases, J lost 3 bases, and 15 bases stayed unmatched. Germline V gene sequence: CDR1 MNHEY, CDR2 SMNVEV (reference sequence). The CDR3 covers 18 residues. Per the original data handling: Estimates of nucleated cell counts were drawn from the amplification of reference gene primers. Some clones are missing from TCRdb's copy, which holds only in-frame ones; the method was immunoSEQ multiplex PCR. The V and J calls and the clone size are those of that table, but D and trimming were determined from the DNA. The sample carries 72,000 or so clones, around nine tenths recorded once. The chain couples TRBV27 to TRBJ2-3, with 9 bases fitting TRBD2. The TCR was taken from a woman aged 55-75 years with acute or convalescent COVID-19. Sequenced: peripheral blood. CDR3 protein: CASSPVSPAGGLTDTQYF. CDR3 coding DNA: TGTGCCAGCAGTCCCGTGTCACCAGCGGGGGGTCTAACAGATACGCAGTATTTT.